This T cell receptor beta chain is from a study of T cell responses to AZD1222 COVID-19 vaccine. The study, taken as a whole, reports: Nearly half of spike-specific TCRs reportedly go after variant regions that carry no mutations. Mostly white British, mostly female donors; authors suggested clonal diversity may be underestimated.

Clones were sequenced by immunoSEQ multiplex PCR, and TCRdb holds only the in-frame ones, with some missing. Of around 150,000 clones in the sample, roughly 92% are singletons; the top ten hold more than 0.9%. V was shortened by 2 bases and J by 0 bases, with 11 bases between the two germline ends. The CDR3 runs 16 residues. Germline V gives CDR1 SGHRS, CDR2 YFSETQ. A remark on this clone: Its specificity is unknown.

The sequences come from peripheral blood, collected 28 days after the second AZD1222 dose. This receptor was identified in an adult who received the AZD1222 COVID-19 vaccine. The chain carries TRBV5-1 and TRBJ2-2; maybe TRBD1 (6 bases). CDR3 nucleotides: TGCGCCAGCAGCTTTACAGGGCTCTCGAACACCGGGGAGCTGTTTTTT. Translation: CASSFTGLSNTGELFF.